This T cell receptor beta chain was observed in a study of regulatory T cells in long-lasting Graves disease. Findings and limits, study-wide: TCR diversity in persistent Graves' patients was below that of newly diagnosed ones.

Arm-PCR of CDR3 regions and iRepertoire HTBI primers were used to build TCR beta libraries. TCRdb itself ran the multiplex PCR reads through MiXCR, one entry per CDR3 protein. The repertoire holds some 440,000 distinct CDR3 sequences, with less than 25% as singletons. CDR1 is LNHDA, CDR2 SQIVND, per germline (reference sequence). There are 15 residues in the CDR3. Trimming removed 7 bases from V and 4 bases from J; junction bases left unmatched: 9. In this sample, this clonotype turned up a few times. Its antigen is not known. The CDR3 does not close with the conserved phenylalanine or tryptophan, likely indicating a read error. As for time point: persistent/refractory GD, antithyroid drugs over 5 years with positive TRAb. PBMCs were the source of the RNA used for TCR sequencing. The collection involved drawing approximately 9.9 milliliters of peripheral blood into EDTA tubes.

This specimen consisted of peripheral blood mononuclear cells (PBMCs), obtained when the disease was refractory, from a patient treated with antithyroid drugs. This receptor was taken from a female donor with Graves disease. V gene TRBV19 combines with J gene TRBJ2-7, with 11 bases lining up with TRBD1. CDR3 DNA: TGTGCCAGTACCCCCGCCGGACAGGGGGCTTACGAGCAGTACTCC. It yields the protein CASTPAGQGAYEQYS.